This T cell receptor (beta chain) derives from a study of T cell responses to AZD1222 COVID-19 vaccine. This clone appeared a single time. Data came from immunoSEQ multiplex PCR; TCRdb stores just in-frame clones and leaves some out. The sample includes 100,000 to 150,000 clones, over 85% seen only once; the top ten take roughly 5.6%. This sequence originates from an adult in good health. Sequences were derived from peripheral blood, sampled on day 0 of AZD1222 vaccination.

The DNA of the CDR3 is TGTGCCAGCAGTTTAGGAGGGAGTTCGAACAATGAGCAGTTCTTC. Encoded protein: CASSLGGSSNNEQFF. The rearrangement joins TRBV27 to TRBJ2-1; weak D call: TRBD2 (6 bases). Germline V gives CDR1 MNHEY, CDR2 SMNVEV (reference sequence). The CDR3 has 15 residues. V lost 2 bases to trimming and J lost 5 bases, with 13 bases between them.